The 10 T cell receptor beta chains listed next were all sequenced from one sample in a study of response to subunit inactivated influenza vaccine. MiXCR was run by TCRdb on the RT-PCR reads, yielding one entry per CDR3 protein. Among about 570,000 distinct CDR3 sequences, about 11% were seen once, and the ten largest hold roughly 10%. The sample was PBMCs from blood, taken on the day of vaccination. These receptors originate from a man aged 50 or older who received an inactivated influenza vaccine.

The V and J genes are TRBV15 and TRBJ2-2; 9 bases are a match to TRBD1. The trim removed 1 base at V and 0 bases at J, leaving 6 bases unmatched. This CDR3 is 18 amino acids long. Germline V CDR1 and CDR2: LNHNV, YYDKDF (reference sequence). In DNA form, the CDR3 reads TGTGCCACCAGCAGAGGACAGGGGGACATATCGAACACCGGGGAGCTGTTTTTT. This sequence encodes CATSRGQGDISNTGELFF.

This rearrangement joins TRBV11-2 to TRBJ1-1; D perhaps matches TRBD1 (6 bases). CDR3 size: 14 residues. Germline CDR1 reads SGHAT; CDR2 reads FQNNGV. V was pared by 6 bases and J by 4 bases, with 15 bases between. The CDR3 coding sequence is TGTGCCAGCAGATCGTACAGGGATCGCACTGAAGCTTTCTTT. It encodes CASRSYRDRTEAFF. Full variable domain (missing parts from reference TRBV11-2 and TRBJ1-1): EAGVAQSPRYKIIEKRQSVAFWCNPISGHATLYWYQQILGQGPKLLIQFQNNGVVDDSQLPKDRFSAERLKGVDSTLKIQPAKLEDSAVYLCASRSYRDRTEAFFGQGTRLTVV.

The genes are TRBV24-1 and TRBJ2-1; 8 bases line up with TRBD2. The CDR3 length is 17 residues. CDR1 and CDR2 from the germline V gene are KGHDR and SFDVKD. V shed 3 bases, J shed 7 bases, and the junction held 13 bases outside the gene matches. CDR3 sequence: CATSDLSGGTRLNEQFF. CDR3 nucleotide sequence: TGTGCCACCAGTGATCTCTCCGGGGGGACTAGGTTGAATGAGCAGTTCTTC.

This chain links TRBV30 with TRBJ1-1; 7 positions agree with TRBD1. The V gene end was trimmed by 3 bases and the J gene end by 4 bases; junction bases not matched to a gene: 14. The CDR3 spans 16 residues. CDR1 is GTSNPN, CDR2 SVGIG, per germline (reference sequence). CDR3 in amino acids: CAWRGDRGFVGTEAFF. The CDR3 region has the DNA TGTGCCTGGAGGGGGGACAGAGGTTTTGTGGGCACTGAAGCTTTCTTT. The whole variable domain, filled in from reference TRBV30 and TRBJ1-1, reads SQTIHQWPATLVQPVGSPLSLECTVEGTSNPNLYWYRQAAGRGLQLLFYSVGIGQISSEVPQNLSASRPQDRQFILSSKKLLLSDSGFYLCAWRGDRGFVGTEAFFGQGTRLTVV.

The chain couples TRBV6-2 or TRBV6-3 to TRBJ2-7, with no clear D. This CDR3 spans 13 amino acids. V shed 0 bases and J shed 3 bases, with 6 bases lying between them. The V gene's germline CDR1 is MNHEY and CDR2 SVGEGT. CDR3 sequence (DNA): TGTGCCAGCAGTTACTCGAGTGACTACGAGCAGTACTTC. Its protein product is CASSYSSDYEQYF.

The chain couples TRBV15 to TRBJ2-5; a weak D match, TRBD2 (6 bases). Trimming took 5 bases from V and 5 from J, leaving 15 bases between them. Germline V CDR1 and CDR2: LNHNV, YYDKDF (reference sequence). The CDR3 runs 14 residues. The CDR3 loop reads CATSGLAVGETQYF. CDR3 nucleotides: TGTGCCACCAGCGGATTAGCGGTGGGGGAGACCCAGTACTTC.

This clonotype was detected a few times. The CDR3 loop reads CASSYSGQGAFGANVLTF. In DNA form, the CDR3 reads TGTGCCAGCAGTTACTCGGGACAGGGGGCATTTGGGGCCAACGTCCTGACTTTC. The V and J genes are TRBV6-5 and TRBJ2-6; 12 bases are a match to TRBD1. Per the germline V gene, CDR1 is MNHEY and CDR2 is SVGAGI. The CDR3 has 18 amino acids. Trimming at V came to 0 bases and at J to 3 bases, leaving 3 bases not matched to a gene.

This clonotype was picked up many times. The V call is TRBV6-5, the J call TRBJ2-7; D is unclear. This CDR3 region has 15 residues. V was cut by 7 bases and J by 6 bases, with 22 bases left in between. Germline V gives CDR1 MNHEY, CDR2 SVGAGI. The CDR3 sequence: CASTLSRTATGEQYF. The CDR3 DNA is TGTGCCAGCACTTTGTCTAGGACGGCTACGGGCGAGCAGTACTTC.

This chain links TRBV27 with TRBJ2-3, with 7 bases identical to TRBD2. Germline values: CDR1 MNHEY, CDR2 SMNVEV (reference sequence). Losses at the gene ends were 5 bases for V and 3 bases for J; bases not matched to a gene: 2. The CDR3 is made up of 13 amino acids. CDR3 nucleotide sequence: TGTGCCAGCAGTCCAGCGGGGACAGATACGCAGTATTTT. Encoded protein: CASSPAGTDTQYF.

The CDR3 protein is CASSPRTASIQYF. The CDR3 DNA follows: TGTGCCAGCAGCCCCCGGACGGCCTCCATTCAGTACTTC. The chain is built from TRBV7-2 and TRBJ2-4; D gene ambiguous. Germline V CDR1 and CDR2: SGHTA, FQGNSA. This CDR3 contains 13 residues. V dropped 5 bases and J dropped 9 bases, with 14 bases sitting between them.